This TCR beta chain was captured by sequencing in a study of T cell changes during pregnancy in multiple sclerosis. TCRdb's table, derived via immunoSEQ multiplex PCR, lists solely in-frame clones and lacks some. The profile shows roughly 88,000 clones, roughly 90% of them singletons. Germline V lookup: CDR1 SGHNT, CDR2 YYREEE (reference sequence). The CDR3 covers 15 residues. V was shortened by 4 bases and J by 6 bases, with 19 bases between the two germline ends. The source is a female donor with multiple sclerosis, enrolled in a pregnancy study. V is TRBV5-4 and J is TRBJ1-2; no firm D call. The specimen comprised peripheral blood, sampled in the first trimester of pregnancy. The CDR3 DNA follows: TGTGCCAGCAGCCCACCCCCCGGGAGAAGGGATGGCTACACCTTC. Translating it yields CASSPPPGRRDGYTF.